This T cell receptor (beta chain) was observed in a study of low-dose radiotherapy and immunotherapy resistance in tumors. The overall study: With 1 Gy per fraction every two weeks, Cohort 2 accumulated 13 Gy across 26 weeks. Every two weeks, the protocol called for intravenous cyclophosphamide at 200 mg/m2. It was given one day before each radiation and immunotherapy administration.

The time point is: after trial treatment. As to treatment: LDRT plus nivolumab, ipilimumab, low-dose cyclophosphamide and aspirin (RACIN trial). Eligibility criteria specified advanced solid malignancies devoid of tumor-infiltrating lymphocytes. First-strand cDNA relied on TRAV- and TRBV-specific primers spanning alpha and beta chains. The authors ran around 20 PCR cycles to amplify TCRs with a constant-region primer and V-primer adapter. One entry per CDR3 protein results from TCRdb running MiXCR on the reads. In the table there are tens of thousands of distinct CDR3 sequences, around a sixth of which are singletons. V lost 3 bases to trimming and J lost 4 bases, with 17 bases between them. The CDR3 contains 16 residues. Germline loops: CDR1 SGHNT, CDR2 YYREEE (reference sequence). This clonotype was detected many times.

This specimen was PBMCs, taken after low-dose radiotherapy plus immunotherapy. The chain joins TRBV5-4 to TRBJ2-1; the D gene is possibly TRBD1 (5 bases). This TCR derives from a male donor with prostate cancer. The CDR3 DNA sequence: TGTGCCAGCAGCTCTCAAACTGGGGCCCAATACAATGAGCAGTTCTTC. It translates to CASSSQTGAQYNEQFF.